Following are 20 T cell receptor beta chains from one sample sequenced in a study of early T cells in non-severe SARS-CoV-2 infection. Each CDR3 protein is one row after TCRdb ran MiXCR on the 5' RACE reads. Of about 64,000 distinct CDR3 sequences detected, roughly 18% appear once; the ten largest clones hold approximately 8.4%. The sequences come from whole blood, collected at baseline. The receptors here all came from an adult who was a healthcare worker with PCR-confirmed SARS-CoV-2 infection or an uninfected control (not recorded which).

This clonotype has at least ten counts. CDR3 region: CASSLDVYHLAKNIQYF. The CDR3 nucleotides are TGTGCCAGCAGCTTAGACGTCTACCACCTAGCCAAAAACATTCAGTACTTC. The V and J genes are TRBV7-2 and TRBJ2-4; D not certain. The ends were cut back, 1 base at V and 0 bases at J, with 13 bases in the middle. This CDR3 comprises 17 residues. Germline CDR1 SGHTA, CDR2 FQGNSA.

This clonotype rates as medium-sized. J is TRBJ2-3 and V is TRBV20-1; tentatively, D is TRBD2 (6 bases). Trimming cost V 3 bases and J 4 bases, with 17 bases left between them. This CDR3 region has 15 residues. Germline CDR1 reads DFQATT; CDR2 reads SNEGSKA (reference sequence). DNA of the CDR3: TGCAGTGCTAGCTTCGGGGGAGGATGGGCAGATACGCAGTATTTT. Protein sequence: CSASFGGGWADTQYF.

This clonotype was observed a few times. The chain links TRBV30 to TRBJ2-7; D remains ambiguous. Germline CDR1 and CDR2: GTSNPN and SVGIG (reference sequence). This CDR3 region has 13 residues. The germline V and J ends were trimmed by 3 bases and 4 bases, with 13 bases remaining between them. The CDR3 reads CAWSPPRGYEQYF. CDR3 DNA: TGTGCCTGGAGCCCGCCGCGAGGATACGAGCAGTACTTC.

The rearrangement joins TRBV12-5 to TRBJ2-1; TRBD2 might be the D (5 bases). Trimming left V 5 bases short and J 2 bases short, with 10 bases between. Germline assignment: CDR1 LGHNT and CDR2 FRNRAP. This CDR3 comprises 14 residues. CDR3 in amino acids: CASGPSGTYNEQFF. CDR3 in DNA: TGTGCTAGTGGTCCAAGCGGAACCTACAATGAGCAGTTCTTC.

This clonotype was counted many times. The chain couples TRBV20-1 to TRBJ2-1; TRBD2 aligns across 13 bases. CDR3 size: 15 residues. V lost 6 bases to trimming and J lost 6 bases; unmatched junction nucleotides: 8. Germline CDR1 DFQATT, CDR2 SNEGSKA (reference sequence). CDR3 residues: CSALKLAGGPNEQFF. In DNA form, the CDR3 reads TGCAGTGCCTTGAAACTAGCGGGGGGGCCCAATGAGCAGTTCTTC.

The chain combines TRBV6-6 with TRBJ2-1, with D tentatively TRBD2 (6 bases). Trimming removed 10 bases from V and 0 bases from J, with 16 bases in between. This CDR3 contains 15 residues. Germline values: CDR1 MNHNY, CDR2 SVGAGI (reference sequence). The CDR3 is CATSHGGSSYNEQFF. The CDR3 DNA reads as TGTGCCACTAGCCACGGAGGGAGCTCCTACAATGAGCAGTTCTTC.

The chain links TRBV7-9 to TRBJ2-7, with 8 bases fitting TRBD2. J was trimmed by 3 bases and V by 2 bases; bases with no gene match: 6. Germline V lookup: CDR1 SEHNR, CDR2 FQNEAQ (reference sequence). The CDR3 has 15 amino acids. CDR3 in DNA: TGTGCCAGCAGCTTATCCCTTAGCGGGGACTACGAGCAGTACTTC. This translates into CASSLSLSGDYEQYF.

CDR3: CASSLGGHKPGANVLTF. DNA for the CDR3: TGTGCCAGCAGCTTAGGGGGACACAAACCTGGGGCCAACGTCCTGACTTTC. The rearrangement uses TRBV7-9 and TRBJ2-6; possible D gene TRBD1, 6 bases. CDR3 length: 17 amino acids. Trimming shortened V by 1 base and J by 2 bases, and 12 bases separated the two germline ends. CDR1 SEHNR and CDR2 FQNEAQ come from the germline V gene (reference sequence).

This chain joins TRBV12-3 or TRBV12-4 and TRBJ2-7; 7 positions agree with TRBD1. With 4 bases clipped from V and 7 bases from J, the junction kept 1 base outside the gene matches. The CDR3 runs to 11 residues. As DNA, the CDR3 is TGTGCCAGCAGTTGGGACAGTGAGCAGTACTTC. Translated, it gives CASSWDSEQYF.

The chain joins TRBV29-1 to TRBJ1-1; possibly TRBD1 for D (6 bases). Germline CDR1 SQVTM, CDR2 ANQGSEA. This CDR3 is 15 amino acids long. V was shortened by 6 bases and J by 1 base, with 18 bases between the two germline ends. CDR3 amino acids: CSVEKQGRGNTEAFF. Here the CDR3 DNA reads TGCAGCGTCGAAAAACAGGGACGGGGGAACACTGAAGCTTTCTTT.

The chain couples TRBV5-1 to TRBJ2-3; 7 nucleotides match TRBD2. The germline gives CDR1 SGHRS, CDR2 YFSETQ. The CDR3 length is 17 residues. Trimming took 0 bases from V and 2 from J; bases not matched to a gene: 9. DNA of the CDR3: TGCGCCAGCAGCTTGGGTCCGACTAGCAGGACCACAGATACGCAGTATTTT. Translated: CASSLGPTSRTTDTQYF.

This chain uses TRBV12-3 or TRBV12-4 with TRBJ1-1; unclear D gene. The CDR3 loop spans 14 amino acids. The V and J ends lost 1 base and 0 bases respectively, with 6 bases between them. The CDR3 sequence: CASSLGRLNTEAFF. CDR3 DNA sequence: TGTGCCAGCAGTTTAGGGCGGCTGAACACTGAAGCTTTCTTT.

V and J are TRBV7-6 and TRBJ2-1; 13 nucleotides line up with TRBD2. V was pared by 4 bases and J by 9 bases, with 6 bases of the junction left unmatched. There are 15 residues in the CDR3. CDR1 and CDR2 from the germline V gene are SGHVS and FNYEAQ. The CDR3 loop is CASSSGLAGAGEQFF. The CDR3 nucleotides read TGTGCCAGCAGCTCAGGACTAGCGGGAGCGGGTGAGCAGTTCTTC. The full variable domain, in which reference TRBV7-6 and TRBJ2-1 provide the parts outside the CDR3, is GAGVSQSPRYKVTKRGQDVALRCDPISGHVSLYWYRQALGQGPEFLTYFNYEAQQDKSGLPNDRFSAERPEGSISTLTIQRTEQRDSAMYRCASSSGLAGAGEQFFGPGTRLTVL.

This clonotype has just a few counts. The chain employs TRBV6-1 and TRBJ1-1; 11 bases are shared with TRBD1. V gave up 6 bases and J gave up 4 bases; unmatched junction bases: 7. Germline loops: CDR1 MNHNS, CDR2 SASEGT. The CDR3 is 15 amino acids. The CDR3, as DNA: TGTGCCAGCAGAGATCGGACAGGGGGCGTCACTGAAGCTTTCTTT. Its protein is CASRDRTGGVTEAFF.

This clonotype has only a few counts. This chain links TRBV6-6 with TRBJ1-1, with D possibly matching TRBD1 (5 bases). The CDR3 is made up of 16 amino acids. The V and J ends lost 5 bases and 4 bases respectively, with 20 bases between them. The germline V gene encodes CDR1 MNHNY and CDR2 SVGAGI (reference sequence). CDR3 in amino acids: CASSLYAGPQRTEAFF. Written as DNA, the CDR3 is TGTGCCAGCAGTCTCTATGCAGGGCCCCAGCGCACTGAAGCTTTCTTT.

This clonotype was seen a handful of times. The chain combines TRBV30 with TRBJ2-7, with D perhaps being TRBD1 or TRBD2 (5 bases each). CDR1 is GTSNPN, CDR2 SVGIG, per germline (reference sequence). The V end was cut by 0 bases, the J end by 6 bases, with 15 bases between. The CDR3 length is 14 residues. CDR3 nucleotides: TGTGCCTGGAGTGTAGGGACGGAAGCCACCGAGCAGTACTTC. This gives the protein CAWSVGTEATEQYF.

The gene calls are TRBV11-2 and TRBJ2-4, with D possibly being TRBD1 (6 bases). Trimming left V 6 bases short and J 0 bases short, with 18 bases between. The CDR3 spans 17 residues. CDR1 SGHAT and CDR2 FQNNGV come from the germline V gene. The CDR3 protein is CASRGLQGEVAKNIQYF. CDR3 coding DNA: TGTGCCAGCAGGGGATTACAGGGAGAAGTAGCCAAAAACATTCAGTACTTC.

This clonotype was detected many times. The chain is built from TRBV10-2 and TRBJ1-1; weak D call: TRBD1 (6 bases). The V and J ends lost 0 bases and 3 bases respectively, with 23 bases between them. CDR1 WSHSY and CDR2 SAAADI come from the germline V gene. The CDR3 has 19 amino acids. CDR3 sequence reads: CASSESSGVVWVWDTEAFF. CDR3 nucleotides: TGCGCCAGCAGTGAGTCATCAGGGGTTGTGTGGGTCTGGGACACTGAAGCTTTCTTT.

This chain connects TRBV7-6 to TRBJ2-3; 13 bases align to TRBD2. The J segment lost 5 bases and the V segment lost 5 bases, leaving 10 bases of the junction unmatched. This CDR3 is 17 amino acids long. Per germline, CDR1 SGHVS and CDR2 FNYEAQ. DNA for the CDR3: TGTGCCAGCAGCCCACAGACTAGCGGGGGGTGGAGAGATACGCAGTATTTT. Encoded protein: CASSPQTSGGWRDTQYF.

This chain links TRBV5-5 with TRBJ2-7, with no clear D. The V and J ends lost 0 bases and 0 bases respectively, with 7 bases between them. Germline assignment: CDR1 SGHKS and CDR2 YYEKEE (reference sequence). The CDR3 is 14 residues long. The CDR3 nucleotides are TGTGCCAGCAGCTTGGGGCTAGACTCCTACGAGCAGTACTTC. It codes for CASSLGLDSYEQYF.